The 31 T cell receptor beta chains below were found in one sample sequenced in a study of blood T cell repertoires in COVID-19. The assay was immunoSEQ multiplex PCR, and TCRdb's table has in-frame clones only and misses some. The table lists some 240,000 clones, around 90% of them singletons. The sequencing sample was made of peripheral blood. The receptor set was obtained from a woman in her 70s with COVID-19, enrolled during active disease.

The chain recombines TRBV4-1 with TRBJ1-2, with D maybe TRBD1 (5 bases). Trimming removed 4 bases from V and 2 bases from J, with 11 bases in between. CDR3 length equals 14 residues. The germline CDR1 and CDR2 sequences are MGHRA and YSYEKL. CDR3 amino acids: CASSRGTENYGYTF. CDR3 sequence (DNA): TGCGCCAGCAGCCGCGGGACGGAAAACTATGGCTACACCTTC.

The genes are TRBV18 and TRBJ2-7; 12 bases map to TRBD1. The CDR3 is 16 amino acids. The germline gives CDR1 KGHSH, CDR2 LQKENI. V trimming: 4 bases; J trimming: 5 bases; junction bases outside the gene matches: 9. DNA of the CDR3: TGTGCCAGCTCACGAGTTCCGGGACAGGGGGCCGACGAGCAGTACTTC. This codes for CASSRVPGQGADEQYF. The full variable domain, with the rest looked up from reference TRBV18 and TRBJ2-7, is NAGVMQNPRHLVRRRGQEARLRCSPMKGHSHVYWYRQLPEEGLKFMVYLQKENIIDESGMPKERFSAEFPKEGPSILRIQQVVRGDSAAYFCASSRVPGQGADEQYFGPGTRLTVT.

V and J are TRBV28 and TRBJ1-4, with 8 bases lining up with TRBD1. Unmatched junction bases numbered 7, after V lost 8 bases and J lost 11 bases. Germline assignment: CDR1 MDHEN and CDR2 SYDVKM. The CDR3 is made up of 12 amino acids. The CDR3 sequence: CASRQGRGKLFF. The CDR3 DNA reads TGTGCCAGCCGACAGGGGAGAGGGAAACTGTTTTTT.

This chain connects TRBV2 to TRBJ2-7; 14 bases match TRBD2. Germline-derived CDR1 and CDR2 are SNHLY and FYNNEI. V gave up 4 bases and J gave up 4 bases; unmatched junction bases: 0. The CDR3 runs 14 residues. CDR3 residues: CASSGLAGGYEQYF. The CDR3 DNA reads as TGTGCCAGCAGTGGACTAGCGGGAGGGTACGAGCAGTACTTC.

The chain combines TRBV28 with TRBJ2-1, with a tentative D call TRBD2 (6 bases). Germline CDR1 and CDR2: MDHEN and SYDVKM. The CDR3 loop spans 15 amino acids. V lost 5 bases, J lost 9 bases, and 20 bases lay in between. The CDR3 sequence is CASSDGGAIGSEQFF. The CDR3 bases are TGTGCCAGCAGTGACGGCGGGGCAATCGGGAGTGAGCAGTTCTTC.

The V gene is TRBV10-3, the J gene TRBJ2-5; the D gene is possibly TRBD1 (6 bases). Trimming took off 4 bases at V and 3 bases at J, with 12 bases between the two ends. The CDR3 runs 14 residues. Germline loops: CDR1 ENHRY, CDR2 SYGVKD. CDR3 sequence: CAISAGTSEETQYF. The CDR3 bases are TGTGCCATCAGTGCCGGGACAAGCGAAGAGACCCAGTACTTC.

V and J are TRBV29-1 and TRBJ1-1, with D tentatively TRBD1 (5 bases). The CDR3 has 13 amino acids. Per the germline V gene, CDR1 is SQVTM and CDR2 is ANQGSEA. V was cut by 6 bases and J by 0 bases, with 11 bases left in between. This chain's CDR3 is CSVGRTLNTEAFF. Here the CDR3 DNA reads TGCAGCGTGGGGCGAACACTGAACACTGAAGCTTTCTTT.

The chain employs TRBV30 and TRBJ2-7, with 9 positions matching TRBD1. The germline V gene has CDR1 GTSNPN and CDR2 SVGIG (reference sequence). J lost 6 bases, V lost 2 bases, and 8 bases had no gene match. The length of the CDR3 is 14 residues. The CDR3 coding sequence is TGTGCCTGGAGTAATTCGGGACAGGGTAGCGAGCAGTACTTC. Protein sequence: CAWSNSGQGSEQYF.

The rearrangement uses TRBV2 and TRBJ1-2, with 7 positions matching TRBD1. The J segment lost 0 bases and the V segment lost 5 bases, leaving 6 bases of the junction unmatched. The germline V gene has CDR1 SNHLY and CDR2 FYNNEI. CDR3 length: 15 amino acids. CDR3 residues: CASSRTGQANYGYTF. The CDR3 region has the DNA TGTGCCAGCAGTAGGACAGGACAAGCTAACTATGGCTACACCTTC.

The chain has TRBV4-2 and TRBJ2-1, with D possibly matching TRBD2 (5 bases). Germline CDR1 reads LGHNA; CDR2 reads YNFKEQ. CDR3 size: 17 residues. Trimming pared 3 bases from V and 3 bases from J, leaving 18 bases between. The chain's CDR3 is CASSHQARADNYNEQFF. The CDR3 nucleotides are TGTGCCAGCAGCCACCAGGCGCGAGCGGATAACTACAATGAGCAGTTCTTC.

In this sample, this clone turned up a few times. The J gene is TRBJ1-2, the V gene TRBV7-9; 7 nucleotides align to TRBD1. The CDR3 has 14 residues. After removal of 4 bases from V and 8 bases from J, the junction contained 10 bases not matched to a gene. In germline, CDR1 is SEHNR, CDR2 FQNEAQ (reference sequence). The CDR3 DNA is TGTGCCAGCAGCTCAAACAATAACAGGGGCGGCTACACCTTC. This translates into CASSSNNNRGGYTF.

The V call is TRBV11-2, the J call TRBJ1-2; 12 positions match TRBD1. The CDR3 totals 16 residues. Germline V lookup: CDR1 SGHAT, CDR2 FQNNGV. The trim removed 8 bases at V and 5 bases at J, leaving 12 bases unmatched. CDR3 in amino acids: CASREDGTGGGYGYTF. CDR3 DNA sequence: TGTGCCAGCCGGGAGGACGGGACAGGGGGCGGATATGGCTACACCTTC.

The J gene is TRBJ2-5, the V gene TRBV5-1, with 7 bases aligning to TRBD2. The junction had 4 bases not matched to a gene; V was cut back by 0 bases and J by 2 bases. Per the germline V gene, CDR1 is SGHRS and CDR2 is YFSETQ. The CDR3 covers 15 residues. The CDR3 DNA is TGCGCCAGCAGCTTGGGCGGGAGTAGACAAGAGACCCAGTACTTC. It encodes CASSLGGSRQETQYF.

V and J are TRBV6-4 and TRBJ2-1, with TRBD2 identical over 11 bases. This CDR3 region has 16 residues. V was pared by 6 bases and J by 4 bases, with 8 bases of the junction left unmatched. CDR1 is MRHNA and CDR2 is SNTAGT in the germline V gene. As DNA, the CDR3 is TGTGCCAGCAGGTCTCTAGCGGGAGGAGATTACAATGAGCAGTTCTTC. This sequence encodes CASRSLAGGDYNEQFF.

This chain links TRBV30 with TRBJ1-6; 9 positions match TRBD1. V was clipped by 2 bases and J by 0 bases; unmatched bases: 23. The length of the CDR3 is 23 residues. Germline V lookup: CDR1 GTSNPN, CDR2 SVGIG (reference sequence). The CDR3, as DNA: TGTGCCTGGAGTAACGGGACAGGGATGTTTTCTATACAAGCCAGCTCCTATAATTCACCCCTCCACTTT. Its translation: CAWSNGTGMFSIQASSYNSPLHF.

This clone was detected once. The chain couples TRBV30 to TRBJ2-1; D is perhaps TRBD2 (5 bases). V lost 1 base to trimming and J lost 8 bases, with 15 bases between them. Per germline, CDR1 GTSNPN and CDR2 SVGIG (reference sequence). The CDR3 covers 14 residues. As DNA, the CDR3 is TGTGCCTGGAGTGGGTTTAGCGTCGGATATGAGCAGTTCTTC. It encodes CAWSGFSVGYEQFF.

CDR3 amino acids: CASRSDRANSPLHF. CDR3 DNA sequence: TGTGCCAGCAGGAGCGACAGGGCGAATTCACCCCTCCACTTT. V is TRBV6-4 and J is TRBJ1-6, with 7 positions matching TRBD1. Germline loops: CDR1 MRHNA, CDR2 SNTAGT. CDR3 length: 14 amino acids. J was trimmed by 7 bases and V by 6 bases; bases with no gene match: 6.

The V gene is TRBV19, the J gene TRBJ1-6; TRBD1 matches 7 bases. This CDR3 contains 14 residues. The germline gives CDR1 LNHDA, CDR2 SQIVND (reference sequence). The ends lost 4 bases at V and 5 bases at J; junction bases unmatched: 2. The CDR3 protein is CASSTTGNNSPLHF. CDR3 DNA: TGTGCCAGTAGTACGACAGGGAATAATTCACCCCTCCACTTT.

CDR3 coding DNA: TGTGCCACCAGTGATTTAGTGGGGGCCAGGGGTGAGCAGTTCTTC. Translated, it gives CATSDLVGARGEQFF. This sequence joins TRBV24-1 and TRBJ2-1; weak D call: TRBD1 (6 bases). The CDR3 sequence is 15 residues long. V lost 1 base and J 9 bases, leaving 15 bases between the germline ends. Germline CDR1 KGHDR, CDR2 SFDVKD.

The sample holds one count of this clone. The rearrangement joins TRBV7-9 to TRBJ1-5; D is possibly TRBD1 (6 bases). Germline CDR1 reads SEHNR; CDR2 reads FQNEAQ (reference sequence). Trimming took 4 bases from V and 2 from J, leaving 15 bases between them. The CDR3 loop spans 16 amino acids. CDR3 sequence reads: CASSYSGARGNQPQHF. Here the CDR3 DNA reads TGTGCCAGCAGCTATTCAGGGGCGCGGGGCAATCAGCCCCAGCATTTT. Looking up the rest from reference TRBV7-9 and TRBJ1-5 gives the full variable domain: DTGVSQNPRHKITKRGQNVTFRCDPISEHNRLYWYRQTLGQGPEFLTYFQNEAQLEKSRLLSDRFSAERPKGSFSTLEIQRTEQGDSAMYLCASSYSGARGNQPQHFGDGTRLSIL.

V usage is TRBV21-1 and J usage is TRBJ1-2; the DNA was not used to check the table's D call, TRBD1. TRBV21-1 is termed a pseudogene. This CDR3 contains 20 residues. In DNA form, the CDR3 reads TGTGCCAGCAGCAAAAGTGGGGGCCCTCCAGGGGGCGCGACCGTGATGGGCTACACCTTC. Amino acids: CASSKSGGPPGGATVMGYTF.

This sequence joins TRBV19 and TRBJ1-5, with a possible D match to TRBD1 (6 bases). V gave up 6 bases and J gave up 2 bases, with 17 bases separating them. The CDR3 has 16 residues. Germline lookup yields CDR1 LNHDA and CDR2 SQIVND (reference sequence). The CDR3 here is CASSLRAWTGNQPQHF. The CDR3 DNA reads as TGTGCCAGTAGCCTAAGGGCTTGGACAGGCAATCAGCCCCAGCATTTT.

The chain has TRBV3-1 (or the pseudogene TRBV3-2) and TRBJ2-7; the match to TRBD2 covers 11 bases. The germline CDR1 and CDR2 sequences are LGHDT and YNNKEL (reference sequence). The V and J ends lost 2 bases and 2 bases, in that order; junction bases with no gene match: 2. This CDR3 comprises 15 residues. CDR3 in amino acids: CASSQIAGGPYEQYF. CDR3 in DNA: TGTGCCAGCAGCCAAATAGCGGGAGGGCCCTACGAGCAGTACTTC.

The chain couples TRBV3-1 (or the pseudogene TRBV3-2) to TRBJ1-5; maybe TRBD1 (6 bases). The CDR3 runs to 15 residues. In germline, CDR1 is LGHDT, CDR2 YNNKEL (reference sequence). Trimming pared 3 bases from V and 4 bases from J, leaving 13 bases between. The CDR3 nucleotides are TGTGCCAGCAGCCAGATACAGGGACCAAATCAGCCCCAGCATTTT. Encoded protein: CASSQIQGPNQPQHF.

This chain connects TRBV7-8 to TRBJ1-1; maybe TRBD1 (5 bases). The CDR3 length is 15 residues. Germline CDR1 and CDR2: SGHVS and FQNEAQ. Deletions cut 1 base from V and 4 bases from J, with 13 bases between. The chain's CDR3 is CASSLERGMGTEAFF. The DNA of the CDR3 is TGTGCCAGCAGCTTAGAAAGGGGTATGGGCACTGAAGCTTTCTTT.

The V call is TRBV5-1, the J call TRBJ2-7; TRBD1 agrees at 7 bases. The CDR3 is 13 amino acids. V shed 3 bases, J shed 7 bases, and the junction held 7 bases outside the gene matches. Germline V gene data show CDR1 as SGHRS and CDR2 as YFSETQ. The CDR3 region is CASSSQTGEEQYF. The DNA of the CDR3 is TGCGCCAGCAGCTCCCAAACAGGGGAAGAGCAGTACTTC. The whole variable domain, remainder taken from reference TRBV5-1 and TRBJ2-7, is KAGVTQTPRYLIKTRGQQVTLSCSPISGHRSVSWYQQTPGQGLQFLFEYFSETQRNKGNFPGRFSGRQFSNSRSEMNVSTLELGDSALYLCASSSQTGEEQYFGPGTRLTVT.

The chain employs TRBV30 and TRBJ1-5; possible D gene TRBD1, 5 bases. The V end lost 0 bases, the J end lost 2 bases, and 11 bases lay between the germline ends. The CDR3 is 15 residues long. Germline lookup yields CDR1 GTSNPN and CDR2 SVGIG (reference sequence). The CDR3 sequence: CAWSVPRAGNQPQHF. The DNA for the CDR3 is TGTGCCTGGAGTGTACCCAGGGCGGGCAATCAGCCCCAGCATTTT.

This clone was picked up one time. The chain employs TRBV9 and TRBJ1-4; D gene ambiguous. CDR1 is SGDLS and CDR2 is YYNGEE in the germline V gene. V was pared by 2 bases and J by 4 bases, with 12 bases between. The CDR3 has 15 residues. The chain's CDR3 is CASSVRSGRNEKLFF. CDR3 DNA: TGTGCCAGCAGCGTCCGGTCAGGCCGTAATGAAAAACTGTTTTTT.

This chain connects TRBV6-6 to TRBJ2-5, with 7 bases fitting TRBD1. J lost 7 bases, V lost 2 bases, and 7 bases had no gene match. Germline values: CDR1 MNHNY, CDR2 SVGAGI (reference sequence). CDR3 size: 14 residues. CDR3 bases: TGTGCCAGCAGTTACCCGGGACAGTCGGGGACCCAGTACTTC. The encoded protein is CASSYPGQSGTQYF.

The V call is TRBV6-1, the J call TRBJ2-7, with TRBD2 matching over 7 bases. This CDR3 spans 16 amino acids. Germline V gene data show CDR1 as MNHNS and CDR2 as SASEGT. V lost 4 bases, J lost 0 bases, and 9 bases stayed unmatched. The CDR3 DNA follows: TGTGCCAGCAGTGCCACCGGGACTATGAGCTCCTACGAGCAGTACTTC. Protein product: CASSATGTMSSYEQYF.

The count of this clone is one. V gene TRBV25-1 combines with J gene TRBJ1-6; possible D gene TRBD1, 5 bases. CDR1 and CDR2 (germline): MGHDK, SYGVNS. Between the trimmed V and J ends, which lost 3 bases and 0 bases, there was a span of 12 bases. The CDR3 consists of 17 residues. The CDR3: CASSESRASSYNSPLHF. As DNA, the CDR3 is TGTGCCAGCAGTGAGTCCAGGGCTAGCTCCTATAATTCACCCCTCCACTTT.